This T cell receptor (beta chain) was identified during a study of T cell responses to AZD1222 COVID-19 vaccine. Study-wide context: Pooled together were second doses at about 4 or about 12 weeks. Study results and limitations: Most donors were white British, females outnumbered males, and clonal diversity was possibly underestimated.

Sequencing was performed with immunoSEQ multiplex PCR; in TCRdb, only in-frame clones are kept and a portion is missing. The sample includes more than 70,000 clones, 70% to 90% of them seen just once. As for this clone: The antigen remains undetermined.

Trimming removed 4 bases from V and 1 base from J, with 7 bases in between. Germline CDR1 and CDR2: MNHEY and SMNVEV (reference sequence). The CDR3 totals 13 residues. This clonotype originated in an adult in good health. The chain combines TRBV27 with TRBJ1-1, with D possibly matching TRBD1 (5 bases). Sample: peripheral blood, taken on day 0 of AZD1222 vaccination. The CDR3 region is CASSSGWNTEAFF. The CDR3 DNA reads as TGTGCCAGCAGTTCAGGGTGGAACACTGAAGCTTTCTTT.